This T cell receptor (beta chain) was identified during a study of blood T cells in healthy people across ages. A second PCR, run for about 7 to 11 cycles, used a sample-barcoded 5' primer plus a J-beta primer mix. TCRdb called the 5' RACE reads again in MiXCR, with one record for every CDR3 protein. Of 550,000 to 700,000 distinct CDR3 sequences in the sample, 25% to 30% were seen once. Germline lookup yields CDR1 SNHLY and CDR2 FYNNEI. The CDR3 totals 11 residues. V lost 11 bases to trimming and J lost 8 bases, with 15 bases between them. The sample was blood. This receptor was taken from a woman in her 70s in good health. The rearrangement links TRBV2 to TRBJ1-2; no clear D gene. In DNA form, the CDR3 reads TGTGCCCGCCAGGAGTTGAAAGGCTACACCTTC. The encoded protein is CARQELKGYTF.